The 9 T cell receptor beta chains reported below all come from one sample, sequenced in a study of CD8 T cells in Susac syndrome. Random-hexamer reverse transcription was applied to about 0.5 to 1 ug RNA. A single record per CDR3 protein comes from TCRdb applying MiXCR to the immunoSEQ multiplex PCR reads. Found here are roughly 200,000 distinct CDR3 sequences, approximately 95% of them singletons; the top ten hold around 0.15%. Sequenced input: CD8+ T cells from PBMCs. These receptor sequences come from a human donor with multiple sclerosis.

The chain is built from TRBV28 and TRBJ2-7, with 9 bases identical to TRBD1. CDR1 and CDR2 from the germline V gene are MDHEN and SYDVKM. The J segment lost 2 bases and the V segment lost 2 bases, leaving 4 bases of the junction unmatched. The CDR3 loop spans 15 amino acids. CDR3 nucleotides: TGTGCCAGCAGTTTAGGGGACAGGGTCCCCTACGAGCAGTACTTC. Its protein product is CASSLGDRVPYEQYF.

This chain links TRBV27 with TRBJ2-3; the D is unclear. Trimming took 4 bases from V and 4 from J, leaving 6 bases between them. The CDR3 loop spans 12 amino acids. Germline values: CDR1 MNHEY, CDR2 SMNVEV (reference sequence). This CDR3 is CASSWSADTQYF. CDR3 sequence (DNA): TGTGCCAGCAGTTGGTCGGCAGATACGCAGTATTTT.

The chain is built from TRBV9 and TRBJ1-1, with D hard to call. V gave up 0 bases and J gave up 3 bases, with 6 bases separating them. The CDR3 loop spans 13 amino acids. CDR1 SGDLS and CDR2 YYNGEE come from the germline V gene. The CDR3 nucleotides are TGTGCCAGCAGCGTAGGGCGGGACACTGAAGCTTTCTTT. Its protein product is CASSVGRDTEAFF.

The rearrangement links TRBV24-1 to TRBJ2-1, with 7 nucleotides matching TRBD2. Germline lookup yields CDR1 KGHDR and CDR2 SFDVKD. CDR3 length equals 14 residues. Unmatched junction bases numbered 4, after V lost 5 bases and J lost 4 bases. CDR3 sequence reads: CATSAAGPYNEQFF. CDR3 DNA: TGTGCCACCAGTGCAGCGGGGCCATACAATGAGCAGTTCTTC.

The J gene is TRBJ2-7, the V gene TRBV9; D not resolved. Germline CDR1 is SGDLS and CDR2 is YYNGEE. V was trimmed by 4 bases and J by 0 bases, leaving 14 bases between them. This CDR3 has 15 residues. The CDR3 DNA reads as TGTGCCAGCAGCCCCGGTGCCAGAGCCTCCTACGAGCAGTACTTC. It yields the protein CASSPGARASYEQYF. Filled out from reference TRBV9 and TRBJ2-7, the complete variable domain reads DSGVTQTPKHLITATGQRVTLRCSPRSGDLSVYWYQQSLDQGLQFLIQYYNGEERAKGNILERFSAQQFPDLHSELNLSSLELGDSALYFCASSPGARASYEQYFGPGTRLTVT.

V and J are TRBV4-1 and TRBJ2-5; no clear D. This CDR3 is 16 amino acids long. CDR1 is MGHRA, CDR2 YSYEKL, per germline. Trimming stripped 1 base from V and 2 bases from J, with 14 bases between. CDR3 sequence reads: CASSQVLNLEQETQYF. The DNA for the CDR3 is TGCGCCAGCAGCCAAGTCCTAAACTTGGAACAAGAGACCCAGTACTTC.

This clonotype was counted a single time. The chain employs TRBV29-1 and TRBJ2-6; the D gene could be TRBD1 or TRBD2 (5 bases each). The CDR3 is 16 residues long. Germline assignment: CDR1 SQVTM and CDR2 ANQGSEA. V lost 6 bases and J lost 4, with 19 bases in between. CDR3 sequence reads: CSVPIWPGTGANVLTF. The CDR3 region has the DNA TGCAGCGTGCCAATTTGGCCAGGGACCGGGGCCAACGTCCTGACTTTC. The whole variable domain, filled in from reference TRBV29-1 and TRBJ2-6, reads SAVISQKPSRDICQRGTSLTIQCQVDSQVTMMFWYRQQPGQSLTLIATANQGSEATYESGFVIDKFPISRPNLTFSTLTVSNMSPEDSSIYLCSVPIWPGTGANVLTFGAGSRLTVL.

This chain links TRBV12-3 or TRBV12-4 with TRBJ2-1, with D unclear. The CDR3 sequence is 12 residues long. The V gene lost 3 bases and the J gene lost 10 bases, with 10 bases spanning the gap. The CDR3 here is CASSLAAEEQFF. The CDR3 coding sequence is TGTGCCAGCAGTTTGGCAGCAGAGGAGCAGTTCTTC.

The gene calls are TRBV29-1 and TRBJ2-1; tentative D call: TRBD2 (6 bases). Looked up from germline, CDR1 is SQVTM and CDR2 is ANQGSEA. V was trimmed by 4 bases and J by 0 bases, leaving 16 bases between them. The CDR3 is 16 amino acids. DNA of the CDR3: TGCAGCGTTGTAGGGTCGCGGGAACGCTCCTACAATGAGCAGTTCTTC. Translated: CSVVGSRERSYNEQFF.